This T cell receptor beta chain comes out of a study of cytomegalovirus exposure and HLA in healthy donors. Study information: The Caucasian-associated ancestry cluster held under 90% of 300 to 450 genotyped donors.

Deletions cut 3 bases from V and 4 bases from J, with 5 bases between. The length of the CDR3 is 12 residues. The V gene's germline CDR1 is SGHTA and CDR2 FQGNSA. PCR used 60 Vbeta primers and 13 Jbeta primers. Sequencing used immunoSEQ multiplex PCR; TCRdb keeps in-frame clones, though not all of them. The table has about 210,000 clones, approximately 78% seen once. Findings and limits, study-wide: It was likely that a cluster of highly shared sequence variants was a sequencing artifact. Later on, analysis showed that most CMV-associated TCR beta chains appeared to be HLA-restricted. Immune exposure information available was restricted to CMV serostatus.

In the case of this clone: Its antigen is currently unknown.

Sequencing was done on a sample of PBMCs. The TCR originated in a woman between 25 and 40 years old in good health and CMV-seropositive. The chain has TRBV7-2 and TRBJ2-3; no clear D. CDR3 in amino acids: CASSFPADTQYF. The CDR3 nucleotides read TGTGCCAGCAGCTTCCCAGCAGATACGCAGTATTTT.